This T cell receptor (beta chain) is drawn from a study of cytotoxic CD8 clonotypes in ibrutinib-treated CLL. Assay: immunoSEQ multiplex PCR; the TCRdb copy retains only in-frame clones and omits some. The table includes about 140,000 clones, over 75% detected once. CDR3 length: 15 residues. Losses at the gene ends were 6 bases for V and 6 bases for J; bases not matched to a gene: 8. Germline CDR1 SEHNR, CDR2 FQNEAQ (reference sequence). Sequenced material: PBMCs, taken after 36 months of ibrutinib treatment. The chain recombines TRBV7-9 with TRBJ2-2; 9 bases line up with TRBD1. The clonotype comes from a human donor with chronic lymphocytic leukemia. CDR3 sequence reads: CASRYPGQGPGELFF. CDR3 in DNA: TGTGCCAGCAGGTATCCGGGACAGGGACCCGGGGAGCTGTTTTTT. The whole variable domain, filled in from reference TRBV7-9 and TRBJ2-2, reads DTGVSQNPRHKITKRGQNVTFRCDPISEHNRLYWYRQTLGQGPEFLTYFQNEAQLEKSRLLSDRFSAERPKGSFSTLEIQRTEQGDSAMYLCASRYPGQGPGELFFGEGSRLTVL.